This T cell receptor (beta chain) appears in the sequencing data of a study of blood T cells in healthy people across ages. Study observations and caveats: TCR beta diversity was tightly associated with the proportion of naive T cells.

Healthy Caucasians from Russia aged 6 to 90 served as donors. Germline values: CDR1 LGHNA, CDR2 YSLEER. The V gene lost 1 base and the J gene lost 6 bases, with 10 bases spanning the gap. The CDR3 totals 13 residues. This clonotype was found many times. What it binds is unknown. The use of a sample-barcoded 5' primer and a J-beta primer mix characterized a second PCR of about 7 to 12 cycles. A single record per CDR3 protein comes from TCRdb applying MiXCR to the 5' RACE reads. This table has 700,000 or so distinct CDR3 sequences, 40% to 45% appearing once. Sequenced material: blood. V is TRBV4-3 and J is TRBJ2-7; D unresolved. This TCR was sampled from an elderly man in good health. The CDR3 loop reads CASSQVLLTEQYF. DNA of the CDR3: TGCGCCAGCAGCCAAGTCTTACTAACCGAGCAGTACTTC.